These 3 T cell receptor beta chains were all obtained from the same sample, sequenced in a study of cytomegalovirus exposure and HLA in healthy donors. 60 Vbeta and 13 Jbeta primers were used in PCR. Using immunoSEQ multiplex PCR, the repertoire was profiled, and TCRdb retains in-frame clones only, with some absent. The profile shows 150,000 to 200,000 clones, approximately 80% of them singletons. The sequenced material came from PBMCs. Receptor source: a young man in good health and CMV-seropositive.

The CDR3 DNA follows: TGTGCCATCAGTGACCCGGGACTAGCGGGACCCACAGATACGCAGTATTTT. Protein product: CAISDPGLAGPTDTQYF. This sequence joins TRBV10-3 and TRBJ2-3, with 13 bases lining up with TRBD2. Germline loops: CDR1 ENHRY, CDR2 SYGVKD. This CDR3 has 17 residues. Unmatched junction bases numbered 5, after V lost 3 bases and J lost 2 bases.

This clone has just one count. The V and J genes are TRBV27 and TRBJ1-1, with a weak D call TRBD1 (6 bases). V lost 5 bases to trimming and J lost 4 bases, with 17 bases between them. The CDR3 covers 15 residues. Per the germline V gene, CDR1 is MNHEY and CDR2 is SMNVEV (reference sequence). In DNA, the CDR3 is TGTGCCAGCAGTCCGCCCACAGGGCGGATCACTGAAGCTTTCTTT. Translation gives CASSPPTGRITEAFF.

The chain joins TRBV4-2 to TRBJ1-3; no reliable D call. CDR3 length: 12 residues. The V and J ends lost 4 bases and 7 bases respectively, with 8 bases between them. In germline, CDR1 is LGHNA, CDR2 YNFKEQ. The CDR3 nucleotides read TGTGCCAGCAGCCCCCAGTTGAACACCATATATTTT. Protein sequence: CASSPQLNTIYF.